This record concerns one T cell receptor beta chain sequence. The authors reverse transcribed 0.5 to 1 ug RNA with random hexamers. TCRdb re-analysed the immunoSEQ multiplex PCR reads in MiXCR, keeping a single row per CDR3 protein. The sample consists of 200,000 to 250,000 distinct CDR3 sequences, about 95% of them appearing once. This specimen comes from a study of CD8 T cells in Susac syndrome. Study background: Each patient with Susac syndrome, at the time of blood draw, was therapy-naive, on corticosteroids, or on intravenous immunoglobulin alone.

This CDR3 contains 14 residues. The trim removed 0 bases at V and 7 bases at J, leaving 5 bases unmatched. CDR1 MNHEY and CDR2 SVGAGI come from the germline V gene. What was sequenced was CD4+ T cells from PBMCs. The sequence was collected from a human donor with Susac syndrome. This chain uses TRBV6-5 with TRBJ2-5; TRBD1 aligns across 7 bases. CDR3 nucleotide sequence: TGTGCCAGCAGTTACTCAAGGGGGCAGGGGACCCAGTACTTC. Its protein is CASSYSRGQGTQYF.